The T cell receptor beta chain under discussion was sequenced for a study of molecular identifiers for immune sequencing clone quantification. Germline V lookup: CDR1 DFQATT, CDR2 SNEGSKA (reference sequence). This CDR3 is 15 amino acids long. Of note for this clonotype: This may stem from a read error, because a much larger clone lies one nucleotide away.

From the PCR reads, TCRdb called clonotypes with MiXCR, one entry per CDR3 protein. This table holds 460,000 or so distinct CDR3 sequences, around 23% found once. V is TRBV20-1 and J is TRBJ1-1; a possible D gene is TRBD1 (5 bases). Sequenced sample: naive CD8+ T cells from blood, with Jurkat cell RNA spiked in. Subset of the sample: FACS-sorted CD8+CD4-CCR7+CD45RA+ naive T cells. The TCR comes from a human donor in good health. Some libraries in this study had Jurkat cell RNA spiked in. CDR3 nucleotides: TGCAGTGTTAGAGATCTTGGAGGGGTGTGGATTGAAGCTTTCTTT. This codes for CSVRDLGGVWIEAFF.